This T cell receptor (beta chain) was captured in a study of cytomegalovirus exposure and HLA in healthy donors. Study conclusions and caveats: Reports described diagnosis of cytomegalovirus status by the classifier as highly specific and sensitive. CMV serostatus was the only immune exposure information that was available. The authors considered a cluster of highly shared sequence variants likely to be a sequencing artifact. Listed as cytomegalovirus-associated were 150 to 200 TCR beta chains.

The PCR used 60 Vbeta and 13 Jbeta primers. Profiled with immunoSEQ multiplex PCR; TCRdb holds only in-frame clones, not every one. The repertoire consists of under 200,000 clones, with 84% occurring once and the leading ten covering under 1.1%. V lost 4 bases to trimming and J lost 2 bases; unmatched junction nucleotides: 2. Germline V lookup: CDR1 MNHNY, CDR2 SVGAGI (reference sequence). This CDR3 has 15 residues. With regard to this clone: Its antigen is still unknown.

The chain links TRBV6-6 to TRBJ2-7; 13 bases agree with TRBD2. What was sequenced was PBMCs. The clonotype comes from a man aged 30-40 years in good health and CMV-seronegative. The CDR3 DNA reads TGTGCCAGCAGTTCCACTAGCGGGAGGGCCTACGAGCAGTACTTC. It yields the protein CASSSTSGRAYEQYF.